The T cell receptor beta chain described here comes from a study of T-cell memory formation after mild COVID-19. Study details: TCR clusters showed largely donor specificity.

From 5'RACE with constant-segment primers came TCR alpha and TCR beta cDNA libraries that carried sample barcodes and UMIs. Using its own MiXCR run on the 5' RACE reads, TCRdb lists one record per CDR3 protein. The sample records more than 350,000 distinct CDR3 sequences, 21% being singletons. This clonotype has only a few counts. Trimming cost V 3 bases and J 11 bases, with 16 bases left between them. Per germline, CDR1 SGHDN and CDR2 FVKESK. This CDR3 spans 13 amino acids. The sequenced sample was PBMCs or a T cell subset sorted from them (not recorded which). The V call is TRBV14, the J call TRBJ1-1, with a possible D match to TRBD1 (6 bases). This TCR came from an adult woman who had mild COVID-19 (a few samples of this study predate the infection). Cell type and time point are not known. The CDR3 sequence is CASSQGGPGHAFF. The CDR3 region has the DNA TGTGCCAGCAGCCAGGGGGGGCCCGGTCACGCTTTCTTT.